The rows below give T cell receptor beta chains drawn from one sample of a study of T-cell reconstitution after alpha-beta-depleted transplantation in children. Each CDR3 protein gets one entry after TCRdb re-called the PCR reads with MiXCR. There are roughly 120,000 distinct CDR3 sequences in the sample; 23% occur only once, and 10% lies in the top ten. The starting material was PBMCs, mostly from graft donor cells, obtained 180 days after TCRalphabeta/CD19-depleted stem cell transplant. All receptors derive from a male patient between 2 and 10 years old who had a stem cell transplant for chronic granulomatous disease, so the T cells may come from the graft donor. Both conserved end residues are part of each CDR3. A D gene is named only where the DNA matches it firmly. For some rows the clone size is stated as once, few or many, or as a class when expanded; others skip it.

abundance	d_gene	len	v_gene	j_gene	CDR3aa	CDR3nt
many	TRBD2	15	TRBV29-1	TRBJ2-3	CSVMGLAGGPGTQYF	TGCAGCGTAATGGGACTTGCGGGAGGGCCGGGGACGCAGTATTTT
many	NA	13	TRBV7-8	TRBJ1-1	CASSKKGNTEAFF	TGTGCCAGCAGCAAAAAGGGGAACACTGAAGCTTTCTTT
NA	TRBD1	14	TRBV29-1	TRBJ2-3	CSVELGQTSNTQYF	TGCAGCGTTGAGCTGGGACAGACCAGCAATACGCAGTATTTT
few	NA	16	TRBV20-1	TRBJ2-1	CSARELAPSSYNEQFF	TGCAGTGCTAGGGAGCTAGCGCCCAGCTCCTACAATGAGCAGTTCTTC
NA	TRBD2	15	TRBV19	TRBJ2-1	CASSTSGDPYNEQFF	TGTGCCAGTAGTACTAGCGGGGACCCCTACAATGAGCAGTTCTTC
many	NA	14	TRBV7-8	TRBJ1-5	CASSNRGFNQPQHF	TGTGCCAGCAGCAACCGGGGTTTCAATCAGCCCCAGCATTTT
many	NA	15	TRBV4-1	TRBJ1-1	CASSQVIGLNTEAFF	TGCGCCAGCAGCCAAGTAATCGGCCTGAACACTGAAGCTTTCTTT
NA	NA	14	TRBV6-1	TRBJ1-2	CASSKTGAKDGYTF	TGTGCCAGCAGTAAGACCGGAGCTAAGGATGGCTACACCTTC
NA	TRBD2	19	TRBV12-3/TRBV12-4	TRBJ2-7	CTSSLAVLAGGPHSYEQYF	TGTACCAGCAGTTTAGCGGTCCTAGCGGGAGGGCCCCATTCCTACGAGCAGTACTTC
NA	TRBD2	17	TRBV3-1	TRBJ2-1	CASSQGLSGTTGNEQFF	TGTGCCAGCAGCCAAGGTCTTAGCGGGACTACAGGAAATGAGCAGTTCTTC
few	TRBD2	14	TRBV5-1	TRBJ2-1	CASSPTSSYNEQFF	TGCGCCAGCAGTCCGACTAGCTCTTACAATGAGCAGTTCTTC
NA	NA	14	TRBV7-9	TRBJ2-5	CASSHPRSPETQYF	TGTGCCAGCAGCCACCCTAGGTCCCCAGAGACCCAGTACTTC
NA	TRBD1	16	TRBV29-1	TRBJ1-1	CSVEGGHRGLGTEAFF	TGCAGCGTTGAGGGAGGGCACAGGGGGCTCGGCACTGAAGCTTTCTTT
NA	NA	15	TRBV2	TRBJ1-6	CASSVGSMYNSPLHF	TGTGCCAGCAGTGTCGGCTCGATGTATAATTCACCCCTCCACTTT
many	NA	14	TRBV6-5	TRBJ2-4	CASRPTGGGDIQYF	TGTGCCAGCAGACCCACAGGAGGAGGGGACATTCAGTACTTC
few	NA	12	TRBV20-1	TRBJ2-3	CSASPGTDTQYF	TGCAGTGCGAGCCCCGGTACAGATACGCAGTATTTT
few	TRBD1	13	TRBV7-2	TRBJ1-5	CASSFDREVPQHF	TGTGCCAGCAGCTTCGACAGGGAGGTCCCCCAGCATTTT
NA	NA	14	TRBV5-1	TRBJ2-5	CASSWGQREETQYF	TGCGCCAGCAGCTGGGGACAGCGGGAGGAGACCCAGTACTTC
many	NA	14	TRBV7-9	TRBJ2-5	CASSLGSAPETQYF	TGTGCCAGCAGCTTAGGGTCGGCGCCAGAGACCCAGTACTTC
few	NA	14	TRBV9	TRBJ2-7	CASSVDLVAYEQYF	TGTGCCAGCAGCGTAGACTTAGTAGCGTACGAGCAGTACTTC
few	TRBD2	15	TRBV12-3/TRBV12-4	TRBJ2-7	CASSLTSGRGYEQYF	TGTGCCAGCAGTTTGACTAGCGGGAGGGGGTACGAGCAGTACTTC
few	NA	12	TRBV12-3/TRBV12-4	TRBJ1-5	CASSPRGQPQHF	TGTGCCAGCAGTCCTCGCGGGCAGCCCCAGCATTTT
many	TRBD2	16	TRBV4-2	TRBJ2-1	CASSQSGTSGFGEQFF	TGTGCCAGCAGCCAATCCGGGACTAGCGGGTTTGGTGAGCAGTTCTTC
NA	NA	12	TRBV12-3/TRBV12-4	TRBJ2-2	CASSPGSGELFF	TGTGCCAGCAGTCCTGGCTCCGGGGAGCTGTTTTTT
NA	NA	13	TRBV7-9	TRBJ1-1	CASSLAWNTEAFF	TGTGCCAGCAGCTTAGCCTGGAACACTGAAGCTTTCTTT
few	NA	15	TRBV20-1	TRBJ2-3	CSADLALFGTDTQYF	TGCAGTGCCGACCTAGCTCTATTTGGAACAGATACGCAGTATTTT